The next 16 T cell receptor beta chains were all read from a single sample in a study of vaccination effects on CD4 cells after COVID-19. Their cognate antigens are unknown. Antigen-specific CD4+ T cells were expanded (with viral peptide pools) by the ViraFEST assay ahead of sequencing. At the end of less than 12 days of culture, CD4+ T cells were isolated. Participants each got two BNT162b2 or mRNA-1273 vaccine doses. Clones were sequenced by immunoSEQ multiplex PCR, and TCRdb holds only the in-frame ones, with some missing. The sample shows 30,000 to 45,000 clones, roughly 79% of them seen only once. This sample comprised CD4+ T cells from PBMCs cultured with HCoV-NL63 spike peptides, obtained after COVID-19 vaccination. Receptors originate from a human donor who received a COVID-19 vaccine. Some clones in this sample may be carry-over from other donors' samples.

The V and J genes are TRBV14 and TRBJ1-3; D is uncertain. Between the trimmed V and J ends, which lost 5 bases and 2 bases, there was a span of 13 bases. CDR1 SGHDN and CDR2 FVKESK come from the germline V gene. The CDR3 consists of 15 residues. The CDR3 sequence is CASSARLGAGNTIYF. The CDR3 DNA follows: TGTGCCAGCAGCGCAAGACTCGGGGCTGGAAACACCATATATTTT.

The rearrangement links TRBV15 to TRBJ1-1; tentatively, D is TRBD1 (5 bases). CDR3 size: 14 residues. CDR1 and CDR2 (germline): LNHNV, YYDKDF (reference sequence). V was pared by 1 base and J by 1 base, with 7 bases between. The CDR3 is CATSRGQSNTEAFF. The DNA for the CDR3 is TGTGCCACCAGCAGAGGACAGTCGAACACTGAAGCTTTCTTT.

The chain combines TRBV12-5 with TRBJ1-4; 9 bases line up with TRBD1. CDR3 length equals 15 residues. J lost 3 bases, V lost 7 bases, and 6 bases had no gene match. The germline V gene has CDR1 LGHNT and CDR2 FRNRAP. The CDR3 reads CASDTGQGANEKLFF. CDR3 nucleotides: TGTGCTAGTGACACGGGACAGGGTGCTAATGAAAAACTGTTTTTT.

This chain links TRBV12-3 or TRBV12-4 with TRBJ1-5; D is uncertain. Trimming pared 5 bases from V and 3 bases from J, leaving 8 bases between. The CDR3 is 13 residues long. CDR3 sequence: CASSPGLNQPQHF. The CDR3 nucleotides are TGTGCCAGCAGTCCCGGGCTCAATCAGCCCCAGCATTTT.

The chain recombines TRBV11-2 with TRBJ2-7; 7 bases are a match to TRBD2. V lost 2 bases, J lost 2 bases, and 12 bases stayed unmatched. This CDR3 has 17 amino acids. The V gene's germline CDR1 is SGHAT and CDR2 FQNNGV. DNA for the CDR3: TGTGCCAGCAGCTTACTGCGGGGGAATTATAGGACCTACGAGCAGTACGTC. Its translation: CASSLLRGNYRTYEQYV.

The CDR3 DNA reads TGTGCCAGCAGACGGGACAGCTCCTATAATTCACCCCTCCACTTT. Its protein product is CASRRDSSYNSPLHF. The chain joins TRBV7-2 to TRBJ1-6, with TRBD1 identical over 7 bases. CDR3 size: 15 residues. CDR1 is SGHTA, CDR2 FQGNSA, per germline. V trimming: 6 bases; J trimming: 0 bases; junction bases outside the gene matches: 2.

The chain employs TRBV5-1 and TRBJ2-5, with D perhaps TRBD1 (5 bases). This CDR3 is built from 15 residues. With 0 bases removed from V and 2 bases from J, the gap between germline ends came to 11 bases. Per germline, CDR1 SGHRS and CDR2 YFSETQ. DNA of the CDR3: TGCGCCAGCAGCTTGGGGGGCAGATTACAAGAGACCCAGTACTTC. Translating gives CASSLGGRLQETQYF. The full variable domain, in which reference TRBV5-1 and TRBJ2-5 provide the parts outside the CDR3, is KAGVTQTPRYLIKTRGQQVTLSCSPISGHRSVSWYQQTPGQGLQFLFEYFSETQRNKGNFPGRFSGRQFSNSRSEMNVSTLELGDSALYLCASSLGGRLQETQYFGPGTRLLVL.

The genes are TRBV6-5 and TRBJ1-2; 9 bases are a match to TRBD1. The CDR3 runs 15 residues. V shed 4 bases, J shed 8 bases, and the junction held 11 bases outside the gene matches. Per germline, CDR1 MNHEY and CDR2 SVGAGI. The CDR3: CASSSGTGSLRGYTF. The CDR3 DNA follows: TGTGCCAGCAGTTCCGGGACAGGGTCTTTGCGGGGCTACACCTTC.

This chain uses TRBV4-1 with TRBJ1-1; possibly TRBD1 for D (5 bases). V was shortened by 0 bases and J by 3 bases, with 17 bases between the two germline ends. Looked up from germline, CDR1 is MGHRA and CDR2 is YSYEKL. This CDR3 is built from 17 residues. CDR3 sequence (DNA): TGCGCCAGCAGCCAAGATCCGGCAGGGACCGACGACACTGAAGCTTTCTTT. It encodes CASSQDPAGTDDTEAFF.

CDR3 amino acids: CASGGLAGKRYEQYV. In DNA, the CDR3 is TGTGCCAGCGGCGGACTAGCGGGGAAGCGCTACGAGCAGTACGTC. The J gene is TRBJ2-7, the V gene TRBV6-4, with TRBD2 matching over 12 bases. The germline CDR1 and CDR2 sequences are MRHNA and SNTAGT. The CDR3 totals 15 residues. V lost 8 bases and J lost 3; bases outside the gene matches: 8.

The rearrangement uses TRBV5-1 and TRBJ1-3, with D uncertain. Trimming stripped 0 bases from V and 4 bases from J, with 2 bases between. Germline V lookup: CDR1 SGHRS, CDR2 YFSETQ. CDR3 size: 12 residues. CDR3: CASSLEGNTIYF. CDR3 nucleotide sequence: TGCGCCAGCAGCTTGGAGGGAAACACCATATATTTT.

The J gene is TRBJ1-3, the V gene TRBV29-1; D unclear. The CDR3 sequence is 12 residues long. Germline V gene data show CDR1 as SQVTM and CDR2 as ANQGSEA. With 2 bases removed from V and 4 bases from J, the gap between germline ends came to 6 bases. The CDR3 here is CSVELRGNTIYF. Written as DNA, the CDR3 is TGCAGCGTTGAACTCAGAGGAAACACCATATATTTT.

This chain uses TRBV7-9 with TRBJ1-2; D unclear. Trimming pared 1 base from V and 3 bases from J, leaving 12 bases between. CDR3 length: 15 residues. The germline V gene encodes CDR1 SEHNR and CDR2 FQNEAQ (reference sequence). The CDR3 coding sequence is TGTGCCAGCAGCTTAGGGGAAGACCGATACTATGGCTACACCTTC. It yields the protein CASSLGEDRYYGYTF.

This chain links TRBV12-5 with TRBJ2-1, with D possibly being TRBD1 or TRBD2 (7 bases each). This CDR3 is 15 amino acids long. V lost 1 base and J 8 bases, leaving 15 bases between the germline ends. Looked up from germline, CDR1 is LGHNT and CDR2 is FRNRAP. For the CDR3, the DNA is TGTGCTAGTGGTTTGGGGGAGGGACAGCGCGATGAGCAGTTCTTC. Protein: CASGLGEGQRDEQFF.

The chain employs TRBV7-3 and TRBJ2-6; D not resolved. V was shortened by 5 bases and J by 2 bases, with 10 bases between the two germline ends. Germline V gene lookup returns CDR1 SGHTA and CDR2 FQGTGA. The CDR3 totals 15 residues. CDR3 sequence: CASSPSTPGANVLTF. CDR3 DNA sequence: TGTGCCAGCAGCCCGTCCACCCCTGGGGCCAACGTCCTGACTTTC.

The chain couples TRBV5-1 to TRBJ2-1; D tentatively reads TRBD1 or TRBD2 (5 bases each). The ends were cut back, 4 bases at V and 0 bases at J, with 8 bases in the middle. The CDR3 has 14 residues. The germline V gene has CDR1 SGHRS and CDR2 YFSETQ. CDR3 region: CASSGGNSYNEQFF. The CDR3, as DNA: TGCGCCAGCAGCGGGGGAAACTCCTACAATGAGCAGTTCTTC.